These 17 T cell receptor beta chains originate from one sample sequenced in a study of CD8 T cells in ankylosing spondylitis (dated by TCRdb to the late 2010s). What the study reported, not specific to this receptor: A TCR beta motif made up of several highly homologous amino acid variants appeared to be characteristic of blood from ankylosing spondylitis patients.

The library was generated by 5' RACE. Sequencing relied on an Illumina HiSeq 2500. TCRdb applied fastp at Q25 and MiXCR to the public reads, then kept only in-frame beta chains. Identical CDR3 proteins give one entry, which carries the most common genes and DNA. The sample table contains fewer than 550,000 distinct CDR3 sequences; only one count was recorded for roughly 5.3% of them. The ten largest clonotypes hold around 3.4% of the sample. These receptors have no identified antigens. The sample comprised blood, either unsorted or a sorted T cell fraction (not recorded which). The receptor set was obtained from a male donor with ankylosing spondylitis.

As for this clonotype: The junction and the germline gene differ at one end; a read error may be behind it. V gene TRBV6-1 combines with J gene TRBJ2-3, with 12 nucleotides matching TRBD2. Germline loops: CDR1 MNHNS, CDR2 SASEGT. CDR3 size: 18 residues. The CDR3 reads CAREKLAGGCESTATQYF. The CDR3 DNA sequence: TGTGCCAGAGAAAAACTAGCGGGAGGATGCGAGAGCACAGCTACGCAGTATTTT.

This clonotype was recorded at least ten times. This chain links TRBV4-3 with TRBJ1-4, with D hard to call. Trimming pared 0 bases from V and 5 bases from J, leaving 10 bases between. Per germline, CDR1 LGHNA and CDR2 YSLEER. CDR3 size: 15 residues. CDR3 in DNA: TGCGCCAGCAGCCAAGATGGTACGGGGAATGAAAAACTGTTTTTT. The encoded protein is CASSQDGTGNEKLFF.

In this sample, this clonotype turned up many times. The V gene is TRBV20-1, the J gene TRBJ1-1; the D is unclear. This CDR3 has 14 residues. The V end lost 6 bases, the J end lost 2 bases, and 16 bases lay between the germline ends. CDR1 and CDR2 from the germline V gene are DFQATT and SNEGSKA (reference sequence). In nucleotides, the CDR3 is TGCAGTGCCCTACTAGCAGGTACCAACACTGAAGCTTTCTTT. Residues: CSALLAGTNTEAFF.

This clonotype was detected ten times or more. The chain carries TRBV4-1 and TRBJ2-2; D gene unclear. This CDR3 contains 15 residues. Trimming left V 3 bases short and J 7 bases short, with 15 bases between. Looked up from germline, CDR1 is MGHRA and CDR2 is YSYEKL. The CDR3 reads CASSHPTRKFGELFF. As DNA, the CDR3 is TGCGCCAGCAGCCACCCTACAAGGAAATTCGGGGAGCTGTTTTTT.

This clonotype was observed many times. The genes are TRBV7-2 and TRBJ2-1; D not resolved. V dropped 5 bases and J dropped 9 bases, with 17 bases sitting between them. Germline V gene sequence: CDR1 SGHTA, CDR2 FQGNSA. The CDR3 covers 14 residues. The CDR3 region has the DNA TGTGCCAGCAGCGTAAAAATAGGGATGGGTGAGCAGTTCTTC. Translation gives CASSVKIGMGEQFF.

This clonotype was detected many times. V usage is TRBV27 and J usage is TRBJ2-1; TRBD2 matches at 13 bases. This CDR3 has 16 amino acids. The V and J ends lost 5 bases and 7 bases, in that order; junction bases with no gene match: 8. CDR1 and CDR2 from the germline V gene are MNHEY and SMNVEV (reference sequence). CDR3 nucleotides: TGTGCCAGCAGTGAACGGACTAGCGGGAGCTGGAATGAGCAGTTCTTC. Its protein is CASSERTSGSWNEQFF.

This clonotype was detected only a few times. Possible read error: a much larger clone is one base away. This chain links TRBV12-3 or TRBV12-4 with TRBJ2-7; 14 bases align to TRBD2. The length of the CDR3 is 15 residues. V gave up 6 bases and J gave up 2 bases; unmatched junction bases: 3. CDR3 in amino acids: CASRPGLAGAYEQYF. The CDR3 DNA reads as TGTGCCAGCAGGCCGGGACTAGCGGGAGCCTACGAGCAGTACTTC.

At least ten counts were recorded for this clonotype. The chain is built from TRBV5-1 and TRBJ2-2; perhaps D is TRBD1 or TRBD2 (6 bases each). Germline-derived CDR1 and CDR2 are SGHRS and YFSETQ. The V end was cut by 0 bases, the J end by 2 bases, with 14 bases between. The CDR3 runs to 17 residues. CDR3 in amino acids: CASSLAVPGANTGELFF. CDR3 nucleotide sequence: TGCGCCAGCAGCTTGGCCGTACCGGGGGCTAACACCGGGGAGCTGTTTTTT.

This clonotype was counted at least ten times. CDR3 in DNA: TGTGCCAGCAGCCCTGACCGGGACTGGGATACGCAGTATTTT. It translates to CASSPDRDWDTQYF. This chain links TRBV11-2 with TRBJ2-3; D possibly corresponds to TRBD2 (6 bases). Trimming took 5 bases from V and 6 from J, leaving 15 bases between them. Germline CDR1 is SGHAT and CDR2 is FQNNGV. This CDR3 has 14 amino acids.

In its sample, this clonotype was seen many times. CDR3 nucleotides: TGCAGTGCTAGCCGGGGGCTCAATGAAAAACTGTTTTTT. This sequence encodes CSASRGLNEKLFF. The J gene is TRBJ1-4, the V gene TRBV20-1, with D possibly TRBD1 on 6 matching bases. V was clipped by 3 bases and J by 5 bases, with 10 bases between them. Germline V gene lookup returns CDR1 DFQATT and CDR2 SNEGSKA (reference sequence). CDR3 length equals 13 residues.

This clonotype was counted at least ten times. The chain recombines TRBV12-3 or TRBV12-4 with TRBJ1-5; the D is unclear. This CDR3 contains 13 residues. Trimming took 3 bases from V and 6 from J, leaving 9 bases between them. CDR3 sequence (DNA): TGTGCCAGCAGTTTCGGGCCGGGTCAGCCCCAGCATTTT. This translates into CASSFGPGQPQHF.

This clonotype occurred a few times. The V gene is TRBV5-6, the J gene TRBJ1-1; D might be TRBD1 (6 bases). In germline, CDR1 is SGHDT, CDR2 YYEEEE. There are 13 residues in the CDR3. Trimming stripped 8 bases from V and 1 base from J, with 12 bases between. The CDR3 DNA reads TGTGCCAGTTACAGGGATTGGAACACTGAAGCTTTCTTT. Amino acid sequence: CASYRDWNTEAFF. Complete variable domain (other parts from reference TRBV5-6 and TRBJ1-1): DAGVTQSPTHLIKTRGQQVTLRCSPKSGHDTVSWYQQALGQGPQFIFQYYEEEERQRGNFPDRFSGHQFPNYSSELNVNALLLGDSALYLCASYRDWNTEAFFGQGTRLTVV.

This clonotype was recorded at least ten times. This chain connects TRBV27 to TRBJ1-1, with D possibly TRBD1 on 6 matching bases. V was shortened by 3 bases and J by 7 bases, with 15 bases between the two germline ends. This CDR3 is 14 amino acids long. Per germline, CDR1 MNHEY and CDR2 SMNVEV (reference sequence). The CDR3 protein is CASSFGQKGGEAFF. Written as DNA, the CDR3 is TGTGCCAGCAGTTTCGGACAGAAGGGCGGTGAAGCTTTCTTT.

This clonotype was observed many times. CDR3: CAITGQLQETQYF. The CDR3 coding sequence is TGTGCCATCACCGGACAGCTCCAAGAGACCCAGTACTTC. The chain combines TRBV10-3 with TRBJ2-5, with D perhaps matching TRBD1 (6 bases). This CDR3 is built from 13 residues. CDR1 is ENHRY, CDR2 SYGVKD, per germline. Deletions cut 7 bases from V and 1 base from J, with 10 bases between.

The chain carries TRBV7-9 and TRBJ1-2; tentatively, D is TRBD1 (5 bases). From germline, CDR1 is SEHNR and CDR2 FQNEAQ (reference sequence). The CDR3 is 15 residues long. V lost 5 bases and J 4 bases, leaving 17 bases between the germline ends. The CDR3 nucleotides read TGTGCCAGCAGCGCTCCCGGGACCGCCTTCTATGGCTACACCTTC. This sequence encodes CASSAPGTAFYGYTF.

This clonotype was recorded at least ten times. The chain joins TRBV7-9 to TRBJ1-2; the D gene is possibly TRBD1 (6 bases). This CDR3 has 15 amino acids. Looked up from germline, CDR1 is SEHNR and CDR2 is FQNEAQ (reference sequence). Trimming stripped 5 bases from V and 0 bases from J, with 13 bases between. CDR3 DNA: TGTGCCAGCAGCGCCACAGGGCTAGCTAACTATGGCTACACCTTC. Amino acids: CASSATGLANYGYTF.

There are many counts of this clonotype. The V call is TRBV5-1, the J call TRBJ2-3; D is unresolved. Germline values: CDR1 SGHRS, CDR2 YFSETQ. V lost 2 bases, J lost 2 bases, and 6 bases lay in between. CDR3 length: 13 amino acids. This chain's CDR3 is CASSFNPTDTQYF. In nucleotides, the CDR3 is TGCGCCAGCAGCTTCAACCCCACAGATACGCAGTATTTT.